Included here is one T cell receptor (beta chain) sequence, with context. The method was immunoSEQ multiplex PCR; TCRdb's version includes in-frame clones alone and lacks a portion of them. Of 200,000 to 250,000 clones in the sample, 80% to 85% were seen once. The data are from a study of blood T cell repertoires in COVID-19. Study-wide context: The analysed material was cDNA or gDNA that came from T cells, B-cell-depleted T cells, or PBMCs.

V shed 3 bases and J shed 2 bases, with 8 bases lying between them. The CDR3 consists of 14 residues. Germline assignment: CDR1 KGHSH and CDR2 LQKENI. The TCR originated in a woman of 80 years or more with COVID-19, enrolled during active disease. Sequenced: peripheral blood. The J gene is TRBJ1-5, the V gene TRBV18, with D hard to call. This CDR3 reads CASSPYNGNQPQHF. CDR3 coding DNA: TGTGCCAGCTCACCTTACAACGGCAATCAGCCCCAGCATTTT.